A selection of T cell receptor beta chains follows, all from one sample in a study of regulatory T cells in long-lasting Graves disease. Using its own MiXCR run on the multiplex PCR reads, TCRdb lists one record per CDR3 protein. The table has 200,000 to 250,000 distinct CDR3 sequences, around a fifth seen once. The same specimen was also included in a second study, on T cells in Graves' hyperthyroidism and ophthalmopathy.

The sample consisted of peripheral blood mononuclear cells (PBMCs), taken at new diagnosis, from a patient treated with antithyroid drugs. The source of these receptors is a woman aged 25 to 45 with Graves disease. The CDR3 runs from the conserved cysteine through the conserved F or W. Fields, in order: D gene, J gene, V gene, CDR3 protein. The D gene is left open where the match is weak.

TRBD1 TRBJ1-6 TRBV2 CASSDKTGGISPLHF
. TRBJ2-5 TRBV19 CASSSLGSVGETQYF
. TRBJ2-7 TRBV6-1 CASSEPRTLRGYEQYF
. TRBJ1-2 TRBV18 CASSPSQGEYGYTF
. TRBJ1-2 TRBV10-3 CAISESVGRGGGYTF
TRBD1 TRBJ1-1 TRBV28 CASSFLQGANTEAFF
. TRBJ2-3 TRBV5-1 CASSLRPDTQYF
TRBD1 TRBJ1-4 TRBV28 CASSLRGQGWEKLFF
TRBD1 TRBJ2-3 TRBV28 CASSLSGQGISTDTQYF
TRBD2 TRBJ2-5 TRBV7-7 CASSLALSSGMYLEAQYF
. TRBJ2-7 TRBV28 CASSQKTGSPGLYEQYF
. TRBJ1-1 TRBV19 CASRARDTEAFF
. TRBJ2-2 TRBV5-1 CASSLDTVANTGELFF
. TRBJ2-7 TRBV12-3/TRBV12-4 CASSFSGLYEQYF
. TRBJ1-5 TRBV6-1 CASSATAFSNQPQHF
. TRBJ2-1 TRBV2 CASSALESSYNEQFF
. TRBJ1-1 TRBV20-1 CSASTGLLGEAFF
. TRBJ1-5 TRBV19 CASSITLREGQPQHF
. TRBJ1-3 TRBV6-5 CASSYAAGRQRSGNTIYF
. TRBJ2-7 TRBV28 CASSLVKGGEQYF
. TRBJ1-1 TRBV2 CATRTRGSTEAFF
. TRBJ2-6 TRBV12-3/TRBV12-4 CASSPLTSGANVLTF
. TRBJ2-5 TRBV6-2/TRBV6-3 CASSYQRGIQYF
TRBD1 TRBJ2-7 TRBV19 CASSEQGAREQYF
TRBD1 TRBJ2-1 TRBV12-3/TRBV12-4 CASSLEQGGNNEQFF
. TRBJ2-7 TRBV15 CATSREGAASYEQYF
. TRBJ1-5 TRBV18 CASSADRSNLPQHF
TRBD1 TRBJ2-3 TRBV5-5 CASSLEGAHRDTQYF
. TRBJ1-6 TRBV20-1 CSARDSPQGWQPLHF
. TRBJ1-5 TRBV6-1 CASSGAGVWDQPQHF
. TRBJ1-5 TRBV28 CASSLGGRGVQPQHF
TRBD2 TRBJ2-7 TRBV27 CASSSRTSGTGYEQYF
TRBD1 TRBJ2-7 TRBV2 CASTERQGTYEQYF
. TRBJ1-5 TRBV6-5 CASSYSTTGLGSNQPQHF
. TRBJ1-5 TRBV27 CASSLVSGNQPQHF
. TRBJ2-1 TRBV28 CASSYLTGSQDEQFF
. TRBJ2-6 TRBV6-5 CASSYRNLGANVLTF
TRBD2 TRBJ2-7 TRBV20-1 CSAAEAGAARSEQYF
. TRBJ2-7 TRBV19 CASSDLGVSYEQYF
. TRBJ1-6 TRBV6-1 CASRPRGQPHSPLHF
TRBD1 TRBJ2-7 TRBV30 CAWAYRGPYEQYF
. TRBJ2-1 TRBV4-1 CASSQGVGQFF
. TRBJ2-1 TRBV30 CAWSVSPPRPNNEQFF
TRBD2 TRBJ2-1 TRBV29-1 CSVERLAGVGNEQFF
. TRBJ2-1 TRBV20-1 CSARDLGTGYNEQFF
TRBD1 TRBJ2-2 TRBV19 CASTSPRDRGPAGELFF
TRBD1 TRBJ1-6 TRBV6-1 CASVRQGMNSPLHF
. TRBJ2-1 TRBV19 CASSWGYEQFF
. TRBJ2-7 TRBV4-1 CASSRSEDSKAYEQYF
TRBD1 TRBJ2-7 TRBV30 CAWSVGQALPRGEQYF
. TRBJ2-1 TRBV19 CASSITSNNEQFF
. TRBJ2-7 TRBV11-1 CASRRPGSTYEQYF
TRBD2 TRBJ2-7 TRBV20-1 CSARVAGMGTYEQYF
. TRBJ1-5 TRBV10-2 CASSVGGLQPQHF
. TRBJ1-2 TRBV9 CASSVGVGTYGYTF
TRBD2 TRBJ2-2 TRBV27 CASSLMLAGGRTGELFF
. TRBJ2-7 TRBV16 CASSQSPDSYEQYF
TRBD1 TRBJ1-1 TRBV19 CASIGPIQGAALNTEAFF
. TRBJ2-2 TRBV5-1 CASSVGFTGELFF